This T cell receptor beta chain was identified during a study of T-cell reconstitution after alpha-beta-depleted transplantation in children. Study-wide results and caveats: Surviving recipient cells, namely T cells and thymic progenitors, were the source of high day-60 TCRbeta diversity in some patients. By about two months after transplant, alpha-beta T cells reportedly arose from several hundred graft clones that had expanded.

This clonotype has at least ten counts. Antigen unknown. The TCRbeta library incorporated unique molecular identifiers. TCRdb reprocessed the PCR reads via MiXCR and lists one record per CDR3 protein. This table has tens of thousands of distinct CDR3 sequences, roughly 19% appearing once. V lost 1 base, J lost 7 bases, and 11 bases lay in between. Germline lookup yields CDR1 SGHTA and CDR2 FQGNSA. This CDR3 spans 14 amino acids. The receptor's source is a male patient between 2 and 10 years old who had a stem cell transplant for acute lymphoblastic leukemia, so the T cells may come from the graft donor. Source: PBMCs, mostly from graft donor cells, taken 60 days after TCRalphabeta/CD19-depleted stem cell transplant. This chain connects TRBV7-2 to TRBJ2-1; perhaps TRBD2 as D (6 bases). In nucleotides, the CDR3 is TGTGCCAGCAGCTTAGGGCTAGCGCGTAATGAGCAGTTCTTC. This codes for CASSLGLARNEQFF.